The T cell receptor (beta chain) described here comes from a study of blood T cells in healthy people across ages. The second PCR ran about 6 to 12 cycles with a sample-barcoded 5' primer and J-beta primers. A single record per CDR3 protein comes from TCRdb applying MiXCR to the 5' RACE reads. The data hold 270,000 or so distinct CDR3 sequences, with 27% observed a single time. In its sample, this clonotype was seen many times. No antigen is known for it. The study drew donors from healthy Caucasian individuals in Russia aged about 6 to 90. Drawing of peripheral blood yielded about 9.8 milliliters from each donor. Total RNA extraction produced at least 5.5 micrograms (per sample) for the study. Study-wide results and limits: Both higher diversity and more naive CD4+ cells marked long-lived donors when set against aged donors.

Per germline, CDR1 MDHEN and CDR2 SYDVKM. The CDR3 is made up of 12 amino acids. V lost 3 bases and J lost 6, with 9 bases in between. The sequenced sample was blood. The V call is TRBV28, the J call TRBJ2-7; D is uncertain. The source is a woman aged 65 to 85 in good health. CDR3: CASSFSYREQYF. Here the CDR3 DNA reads TGTGCCAGCAGTTTTTCTTACCGCGAGCAGTACTTC.